These T cell receptor beta chains were read from a single sample in a study of shared clonotypes between healthy human individuals. Sequencing used immunoSEQ multiplex PCR; TCRdb keeps in-frame clones, though not all of them. The sample has hundreds of thousands of clones, about 91% seen once. The material sequenced was naive CD8+ T cells sorted from blood. These receptors all stem from a man under 40 in good health. CDR3s include the opening cysteine and the closing phenylalanine or tryptophan. Each record gives: clone size, D gene, J gene, V gene, CDR3 protein, CDR3 DNA. D genes are given only for firm matches. Part of the rows lack a size; the others show once, few, many or a class for expanded clones.

>.|.|TRBJ1-1|TRBV11-2
CASSSDGTEAFF
TGTGCCAGCAGCTCCGATGGGACTGAAGCTTTCTTT
>.|.|TRBJ2-1|TRBV7-8
CASSPDPNEQFF
TGTGCCAGCAGCCCTGATCCCAATGAGCAGTTCTTC
>.|TRBD2|TRBJ2-7|TRBV28
CASSLLAGETFYEQYF
TGTGCCAGCAGTTTATTAGCGGGGGAAACCTTCTACGAGCAGTACTTC
>.|.|TRBJ1-5|TRBV27
CAGIPGPFNQPQHF
TGTGCCGGAATTCCCGGCCCATTCAATCAGCCCCAGCATTTT
>.|.|TRBJ2-1|TRBV10-1
CASSVAGYNEQFF
TGCGCCAGCAGTGTGGCGGGCTACAATGAGCAGTTCTTC
>once|TRBD2|TRBJ2-1|TRBV2
CASISGRAKVYEQFF
TGTGCCAGCATAAGCGGGAGGGCCAAGGTGTATGAGCAGTTCTTC
>.|.|TRBJ2-7|TRBV9
CASSPEGTAYEQYF
TGTGCCAGCAGCCCAGAAGGGACTGCCTATGAGCAGTACTTC
>.|.|TRBJ2-7|TRBV13
CASSPPLSAEQYF
TGTGCCAGCAGCCCACCTTTGAGCGCTGAGCAGTACTTC
>.|.|TRBJ1-1|TRBV5-4
CASSLGTFAEAFF
TGTGCCAGCAGCCTCGGGACATTCGCTGAAGCTTTCTTT
>once|.|TRBJ1-1|TRBV5-1
CASRPPGGLAEAFF
TGCGCCAGCAGGCCTCCGGGTGGTCTCGCTGAAGCTTTCTTT
>.|TRBD1|TRBJ2-1|TRBV30
CAWSRGTGDFSYNEQFF
TGTGCCTGGAGTAGGGGGACAGGGGACTTCTCGTACAATGAGCAGTTCTTC
>.|.|TRBJ2-3|TRBV7-6
CASRPTGSFGDTQYF
TGTGCCAGCAGGCCTACAGGATCCTTCGGGGATACGCAGTATTTT
>.|.|TRBJ2-6|TRBV18
CASDLTEASSGANVLTF
TGTGCCAGTGACTTGACAGAGGCCTCCTCTGGGGCCAACGTCCTGACTTTC
>.|TRBD1|TRBJ2-7|TRBV5-1
CASSLQGGPSSYEQYF
TGCGCCAGCAGCCTACAAGGGGGCCCAAGCTCCTACGAGCAGTACTTC
>.|.|TRBJ2-7|TRBV4-1
CASSQAGEYEQYF
TGCGCCAGCAGCCAAGCCGGGGAATACGAGCAGTACTTC
>.|TRBD1|TRBJ1-5|TRBV28
CASRPGQGTVSNQPQHF
TGTGCCAGCAGGCCAGGACAGGGGACCGTTAGCAATCAGCCCCAGCATTTT
>.|TRBD2|TRBJ2-2|TRBV7-9
CASSLTSGFPDTGELFF
TGTGCCAGCAGCTTGACTAGCGGATTTCCTGACACCGGGGAGCTGTTTTTT
>.|TRBD1|TRBJ2-7|TRBV7-2
CASSLDRIDYEQYF
TGTGCCAGCAGCTTGGACAGGATTGACTACGAGCAGTACTTC